Below, 28 T cell receptor beta chains from the same sample are listed, as sequenced in a study of OX40 agonist ivuxolimab in advanced cancers. Profiled with immunoSEQ multiplex PCR; TCRdb holds only in-frame clones, not every one. The sample has approximately 66,000 clones, approximately 89% seen once. The specimen comprised CD4+ or CD8+ T cells sorted from blood, sampled in a trial of the OX40 agonist ivuxolimab. These receptor sequences come from an adult with an advanced solid tumor such as melanoma, head and neck, liver or kidney cancer.

This clone is a singleton in its sample. The chain combines TRBV29-1 with TRBJ2-7; no clear D gene. Trimming took off 5 bases at V and 0 bases at J, with 11 bases between the two ends. The CDR3 sequence is 13 residues long. Germline CDR1 and CDR2: SQVTM and ANQGSEA. The CDR3 bases are TGCAGCGTTCCGGGCAGAAACTCCTACGAGCAGTACTTC. This sequence encodes CSVPGRNSYEQYF.

V gene TRBV27 combines with J gene TRBJ1-2; 12 bases map to TRBD1. CDR1 is MNHEY, CDR2 SMNVEV, per germline (reference sequence). After removal of 6 bases from V and 2 bases from J, the junction contained 4 bases not matched to a gene. This CDR3 has 15 amino acids. Here the CDR3 DNA reads TGTGCCAGCAGCCTGGGGACAGGGGGCAACTATGGCTACACCTTC. It yields the protein CASSLGTGGNYGYTF.

This chain's CDR3 is CASSSFRDSNQPQHF. Written as DNA, the CDR3 is TGTGCCAGCAGCTCCTTCAGGGATAGCAATCAGCCCCAGCATTTT. The rearrangement uses TRBV7-2 and TRBJ1-5; D may be TRBD1 (5 bases). The germline V and J ends were trimmed by 4 bases and 0 bases, with 10 bases remaining between them. The CDR3 runs to 15 residues. Germline V CDR1 and CDR2: SGHTA, FQGNSA.

The CDR3 spells CASMGGAGSNQPQHF. The CDR3 nucleotides are TGTGCCAGCATGGGGGGGGCAGGCAGCAATCAGCCCCAGCATTTT. The rearrangement uses TRBV5-8 and TRBJ1-5, with TRBD1 as a possible D gene (6 bases). Trimming cost V 6 bases and J 1 base, with 14 bases left between them. The CDR3 sequence is 15 residues long. Germline V gives CDR1 SGHTS, CDR2 YDEGEE.

The rearrangement uses TRBV2 and TRBJ1-3, with D tentatively TRBD1 (5 bases). Germline CDR1 is SNHLY and CDR2 is FYNNEI. Trimming left V 5 bases short and J 0 bases short, with 11 bases between. This CDR3 region has 15 residues. The CDR3 loop is CASSTPGPSGNTIYF. The CDR3 DNA reads as TGTGCCAGCAGTACTCCGGGGCCCTCTGGAAACACCATATATTTT.

This clone has only one observation. V is TRBV9 and J is TRBJ2-1; D may be TRBD1 (6 bases). V lost 2 bases and J lost 5, with 11 bases in between. This CDR3 spans 14 amino acids. CDR1 SGDLS and CDR2 YYNGEE come from the germline V gene. CDR3 nucleotides: TGTGCCAGCAGCGTCTTGGACAGCAACAATGAGCAGTTCTTC. Amino acid sequence: CASSVLDSNNEQFF. Full variable domain (remainder filled in from reference TRBV9 and TRBJ2-1): DSGVTQTPKHLITATGQRVTLRCSPRSGDLSVYWYQQSLDQGLQFLIQYYNGEERAKGNILERFSAQQFPDLHSELNLSSLELGDSALYFCASSVLDSNNEQFFGPGTRLTVL.

The V gene is TRBV2, the J gene TRBJ2-1; D ambiguous. This CDR3 region has 12 residues. Trimming left V 8 bases short and J 5 bases short, with 10 bases between. Germline V gene sequence: CDR1 SNHLY, CDR2 FYNNEI. The CDR3 DNA follows: TGTGCCAGCGCTGCTACCGACAATGAGCAGTTCTTC. Its protein is CASAATDNEQFF. The full variable domain, with the rest looked up from reference TRBV2 and TRBJ2-1, is EPEVTQTPSHQVTQMGQEVILRCVPISNHLYFYWYRQILGQKVEFLVSFYNNEISEKSEIFDDQFSVERPDGSNFTLKIRSTKLEDSAMYFCASAATDNEQFFGPGTRLTVL.

In its sample, this clone was seen once. The CDR3 region is CASSLGRGNTGELFF. DNA for the CDR3: TGTGCCAGCAGTTTGGGACGGGGGAACACCGGGGAGCTGTTTTTT. The chain has TRBV6-1 and TRBJ2-2, with D perhaps matching TRBD1 or TRBD2 (5 bases each). The CDR3 runs 15 residues. Germline CDR1 reads MNHNS; CDR2 reads SASEGT. V dropped 5 bases and J dropped 1 base, with 11 bases sitting between them.

The rearrangement uses TRBV18 and TRBJ2-5; no reliable D call. V was trimmed by 3 bases and J by 2 bases, leaving 13 bases between them. Germline V gene data show CDR1 as KGHSH and CDR2 as LQKENI. CDR3 length: 15 amino acids. The CDR3 DNA reads TGTGCCAGCTCACCGCGTGTTACCAGACAAGAGACCCAGTACTTC. This encodes CASSPRVTRQETQYF.

V gene TRBV11-2 combines with J gene TRBJ2-3, with 10 bases lining up with TRBD1. The CDR3 spans 15 residues. V dropped 1 base and J dropped 3; count of bases not matched to a gene: 1. CDR1 and CDR2 (germline): SGHAT, FQNNGV. The DNA for the CDR3 is TGTGCCAGCAGCTTAGGGACAGGGGGAACAGATACGCAGTATTTT. Its translation: CASSLGTGGTDTQYF.

The chain employs TRBV9 and TRBJ1-3; D gene unclear. Trimming cost V 4 bases and J 0 bases, with 5 bases left between them. The CDR3 is made up of 13 amino acids. Germline V gene lookup returns CDR1 SGDLS and CDR2 YYNGEE. The CDR3 loop reads CASSTLSGNTIYF. The CDR3 DNA reads TGTGCCAGCAGCACCCTCTCTGGAAACACCATATATTTT.

Many counts were recorded for this clone. The gene calls are TRBV11-3 and TRBJ2-5; 7 nucleotides match TRBD2. CDR1 and CDR2 (germline): SGHNT, YENEEA. This CDR3 region has 17 residues. V lost 1 base, J lost 0 bases, and 8 bases stayed unmatched. The CDR3 region has the DNA TGTGCCAGCAGCTTAGGAAGGGGAGGGCCGGACCAAGAGACCCAGTACTTC. The encoded protein is CASSLGRGGPDQETQYF. Combining the CDR3 with reference TRBV11-3 and TRBJ2-5 gives the whole variable domain EAGVVQSPRYKIIEKKQPVAFWCNPISGHNTLYWYLQNLGQGPELLIRYENEEAVDDSQLPKDRFSAERLKGVDSTLKIQPAELGDSAVYLCASSLGRGGPDQETQYFGPGTRLLVL.

The V call is TRBV5-6, the J call TRBJ1-5, with D unresolved. Trimming removed 3 bases at V and 0 bases at J, with 7 bases between. The CDR3 totals 14 residues. Germline-derived CDR1 and CDR2 are SGHDT and YYEEEE. The CDR3 DNA sequence: TGTGCCAGCAGCTCCGGGATTAGCAATCAGCCCCAGCATTTT. It codes for CASSSGISNQPQHF.

V and J are TRBV5-1 and TRBJ2-3; maybe TRBD1 (5 bases). V was trimmed by 1 base and J by 1 base, leaving 13 bases between them. This CDR3 is built from 16 residues. CDR1 is SGHRS and CDR2 is YFSETQ in the germline V gene. The CDR3 DNA sequence: TGCGCCAGCAGCTTGCAGGGCCCAAGGGGCACAGATACGCAGTATTTT. Translated, it gives CASSLQGPRGTDTQYF.

The chain combines TRBV5-4 with TRBJ1-2; 8 nucleotides line up with TRBD1. The CDR3 totals 12 residues. J lost 8 bases, V lost 4 bases, and 4 bases had no gene match. Germline V gene data show CDR1 as SGHNT and CDR2 as YYREEE (reference sequence). CDR3 protein: CASSQDRAGYTF. CDR3 nucleotide sequence: TGTGCCAGCAGCCAGGACAGGGCGGGCTACACCTTC.

The rearrangement uses TRBV7-8 and TRBJ1-2; TRBD1 is a possible D gene (6 bases). Trimming took off 5 bases at V and 2 bases at J, with 9 bases between the two ends. This CDR3 comprises 13 residues. Germline-derived CDR1 and CDR2 are SGHVS and FQNEAQ. The DNA of the CDR3 is TGTGCCAGCAGCCCCGACAGGAACTATGGCTACACCTTC. Protein sequence: CASSPDRNYGYTF.

This clone appeared a few times. The V call is TRBV28, the J call TRBJ2-5; 11 bases line up with TRBD2. From germline, CDR1 is MDHEN and CDR2 SYDVKM. Losses at the gene ends were 8 bases for V and 2 bases for J; bases not matched to a gene: 10. The length of the CDR3 is 16 residues. CDR3 in DNA: TGTGCCAGCCGGATACTAGCGGGGGCGAGGCAAGAGACCCAGTACTTC. Its translation is CASRILAGARQETQYF. Combining the CDR3 with reference TRBV28 and TRBJ2-5 gives the whole variable domain DVKVTQSSRYLVKRTGEKVFLECVQDMDHENMFWYRQDPGLGLRLIYFSYDVKMKEKGDIPEGYSVSREKKERFSLILESASTNQTSMYLCASRILAGARQETQYFGPGTRLLVL.

The rearrangement joins TRBV7-6 to TRBJ2-7; D is possibly TRBD1 (6 bases). Trimming stripped 5 bases from V and 2 bases from J, with 13 bases between. The CDR3 length is 14 residues. Germline CDR1 reads SGHVS; CDR2 reads FNYEAQ. The CDR3 protein is CASSPRQATYEQYF. In nucleotides, the CDR3 is TGTGCCAGCAGCCCCCGACAGGCTACCTACGAGCAGTACTTC.

The V gene is TRBV6-1, the J gene TRBJ2-7; TRBD2 matches 9 bases. Germline CDR1 and CDR2: MNHNS and SASEGT. This CDR3 spans 15 amino acids. V was pared by 0 bases and J by 5 bases, with 5 bases of the junction left unmatched. The CDR3 DNA follows: TGTGCCAGCAGTGAAGCAGGGACTAGCATCCACGAGCAGTACTTC. It specifies CASSEAGTSIHEQYF.

The chain employs TRBV2 and TRBJ1-2, with D possibly being TRBD1 (5 bases). The V end lost 4 bases, the J end lost 1 base, and 10 bases lay between the germline ends. The germline V gene encodes CDR1 SNHLY and CDR2 FYNNEI. The CDR3 runs to 14 residues. CDR3 protein: CASSGRGDNYGYTF. The CDR3 DNA reads as TGTGCCAGCAGTGGGCGGGGGGATAACTATGGCTACACCTTC.

This chain connects TRBV2 to TRBJ1-5; D perhaps matches TRBD1 (6 bases). V lost 4 bases and J lost 9, with 16 bases in between. CDR3 length: 14 amino acids. Per the germline V gene, CDR1 is SNHLY and CDR2 is FYNNEI. The DNA of the CDR3 is TGTGCCAGCAGTGCCAGGGACAAAGGCGGGCCCCAGCATTTT. Its protein is CASSARDKGGPQHF.

V gene TRBV15 combines with J gene TRBJ1-2; the match to TRBD1 covers 7 bases. The V and J ends lost 1 base and 4 bases, in that order; junction bases with no gene match: 9. Germline assignment: CDR1 LNHNV and CDR2 YYDKDF (reference sequence). The CDR3 covers 16 residues. Here the CDR3 reads CATSRGGGGSGYGYTF. CDR3 coding DNA: TGTGCCACCAGCAGAGGGGGAGGGGGCAGTGGCTATGGCTACACCTTC.

The chain has TRBV29-1 and TRBJ1-1; 8 bases align to TRBD1. Trimming removed 5 bases from V and 5 bases from J; junction bases left unmatched: 16. The CDR3 extends over 16 amino acids. The V gene's germline CDR1 is SQVTM and CDR2 ANQGSEA. In DNA form, the CDR3 reads TGCAGCGTTTCTAACCCAGGACAGGGAAGTCGGACTGAAGCTTTCTTT. It is translated as CSVSNPGQGSRTEAFF.

The V and J genes are TRBV6-6 and TRBJ1-5, with D unclear. V lost 2 bases and J 0 bases, leaving 8 bases between the germline ends. Germline CDR1 reads MNHNY; CDR2 reads SVGAGI (reference sequence). The CDR3 length is 15 residues. This chain's CDR3 is CASSYGQYSNQPQHF. The CDR3 bases are TGTGCCAGCAGTTACGGCCAATATAGCAATCAGCCCCAGCATTTT.

The chain combines TRBV5-1 with TRBJ1-4; D not resolved. The CDR3 is 14 residues long. The V and J ends lost 0 bases and 7 bases respectively, with 10 bases between them. The germline V gene encodes CDR1 SGHRS and CDR2 YFSETQ. The CDR3 sequence: CASSLGGWGEKLFF. Written as DNA, the CDR3 is TGCGCCAGCAGCTTGGGTGGGTGGGGTGAAAAACTGTTTTTT.

J is TRBJ2-5 and V is TRBV6-6; 8 bases align to TRBD2. V trimming: 6 bases; J trimming: 5 bases; junction bases outside the gene matches: 8. This CDR3 region has 14 residues. Germline V gives CDR1 MNHNY, CDR2 SVGAGI (reference sequence). CDR3 nucleotides: TGTGCCAGCAGCCTTAGCGGGGCTGGGGAGACCCAGTACTTC. Its protein is CASSLSGAGETQYF.

The chain uses TRBV28 and TRBJ1-2; weak D call: TRBD1 (5 bases). V gave up 2 bases and J gave up 2 bases, with 9 bases separating them. This CDR3 region has 14 residues. CDR1 is MDHEN and CDR2 is SYDVKM in the germline V gene. CDR3 region: CASSLAGLNYGYTF. CDR3 coding DNA: TGTGCCAGCAGTTTAGCGGGACTCAACTATGGCTACACCTTC.

The V call is TRBV7-2, the J call TRBJ1-3; D is unresolved. Germline CDR1 and CDR2: SGHTA and FQGNSA. This CDR3 spans 16 amino acids. The V end was cut by 3 bases, the J end by 0 bases, with 12 bases between. As DNA, the CDR3 is TGTGCCAGCAGCTTGGGAACTATACGCTCTGGAAACACCATATATTTT. This codes for CASSLGTIRSGNTIYF.